The rows below give T cell receptor beta chains drawn from one sample of a study of T cell repertoires in cytomegalovirus infection. TCRdb passed the reads through MiXCR, listing each CDR3 protein once. The sample has around 250,000 distinct CDR3 sequences; about a sixth are singletons. Material: CD8+ T cells from PBMCs. These receptor sequences come from a human donor in good health (CMV status not recorded). Some clones in this sample may be carry-over from other donors' samples. Both conserved end residues are part of each CDR3. D genes are given only for firm matches. Rows may omit the clone size; those that give it use once, few, many or a size class.

v_call	d_call	j_call	clone_size	cdr3_length	cdr3_aa	cdr3_nt
TRBV7-2	NA	TRBJ2-7	many	13	CASSFFGAYEQYF	TGTGCCAGCAGCTTTTTTGGGGCCTACGAGCAGTACTTC
TRBV29-1	NA	TRBJ2-7	NA	13	CSVGGYGPYEQYF	TGCAGCGTTGGGGGATACGGTCCCTACGAGCAGTACTTC
TRBV4-1	TRBD2	TRBJ2-1	few	17	CASSSGLAGASYNEQFF	TGCGCCAGCAGCTCGGGGCTAGCGGGGGCCTCCTACAATGAGCAGTTCTTC
TRBV29-1	NA	TRBJ2-7	NA	15	CSVASWDSTPYEQYF	TGCAGCGTTGCGTCGTGGGACTCGACACCCTACGAGCAGTACTTC
TRBV7-2	TRBD2	TRBJ2-1	many	16	CASSTRLAGEVNEQFF	TGTGCCAGCAGCACGCGACTAGCGGGGGAGGTAAATGAGCAGTTCTTC
TRBV29-1	NA	TRBJ1-4	few	17	CSAFVISDHATNEKLFF	TGCAGCGCATTCGTGATCTCTGATCATGCAACTAATGAAAAACTGTTTTTT
TRBV7-2	TRBD1	TRBJ2-7	many	20	CASSLEGVRQGLNPTYEQYF	TGTGCCAGCAGCTTAGAAGGGGTCCGACAGGGCCTTAACCCTACCTACGAGCAGTACTTC
TRBV6-2/TRBV6-3	NA	TRBJ2-3	many	16	CASSYMRDPSTDTQYF	TGTGCCAGCAGTTACATGAGGGACCCCAGCACAGATACGCAGTATTTT
TRBV6-4	TRBD1	TRBJ1-1	NA	15	CASRPGTGPNTEAFF	TGTGCCAGCAGGCCTGGGACAGGACCGAACACTGAAGCTTTCTTT
TRBV20-1	NA	TRBJ2-2	few	15	CSADPPRLNTGELFF	TGCAGTGCTGATCCACCCCGATTGAACACCGGGGAGCTGTTTTTT
TRBV27	NA	TRBJ2-7	many	14	CASSLGEAAYEQYF	TGTGCCAGCAGTCTCGGGGAGGCGGCCTACGAGCAGTACTTC
TRBV7-9	NA	TRBJ2-7	many	14	CASSLEAGSYEQYF	TGTGCCAGCAGCTTAGAGGCGGGCTCCTACGAGCAGTACTTC
TRBV6-5	TRBD2	TRBJ2-2	NA	17	CASSSLAGGPATGELFF	TGTGCCAGCAGTTCGTTAGCGGGGGGGCCGGCTACCGGGGAGCTGTTTTTT
TRBV6-5	NA	TRBJ1-6	many	12	CASSSAGSPLHF	TGTGCCAGCAGTTCCGCAGGATCACCCCTCCACTTT
TRBV28	NA	TRBJ1-3	NA	15	CASTYGTLEGNTIYF	TGTGCCAGCACTTACGGGACTCTCGAGGGAAACACCATATATTTT
TRBV7-3	NA	TRBJ2-1	many	15	CASSFPGSSYNEQFF	TGTGCCAGCAGCTTCCCGGGGTCCAGCTACAATGAGCAGTTCTTC
TRBV7-6	TRBD2	TRBJ2-7	NA	17	CATPPGTSGEGSYEQYF	TGTGCCACTCCGCCCGGGACTAGCGGGGAAGGGTCCTACGAGCAGTACTTC
TRBV6-6	TRBD1	TRBJ2-7	NA	17	CASSLLTGTGNFYEQYF	TGTGCCAGCAGTTTACTAACCGGGACAGGGAATTTCTACGAGCAGTACTTC
TRBV7-6	NA	TRBJ2-1	many	17	CASSLWAPQRSYNEQFF	TGTGCCAGCAGCTTATGGGCCCCCCAGCGCTCCTACAATGAGCAGTTCTTC
TRBV5-1	NA	TRBJ2-7	NA	14	CASSLTLGPHEQYF	TGCGCCAGCAGCTTGACGCTGGGACCCCACGAGCAGTACTTC
TRBV20-1	NA	TRBJ2-7	NA	14	CSARDWAGSYEQYF	TGCAGTGCTAGAGATTGGGCAGGGTCCTACGAGCAGTACTTC
TRBV12-5	NA	TRBJ2-6	few	13	CASGWSGANVLTF	TGTGCTAGTGGTTGGTCTGGGGCCAACGTCCTGACTTTC
TRBV3-1	TRBD2	TRBJ2-7	NA	16	CASSQPTSGGAYEQYF	TGTGCCAGCAGCCAACCAACTAGCGGGGGGGCCTACGAGCAGTACTTC
TRBV2	NA	TRBJ2-7	NA	12	CASRDGRNEQYF	TGTGCCAGTCGGGACGGGCGCAACGAGCAGTACTTC
TRBV29-1	TRBD1	TRBJ1-1	few	11	CSVDRVAEAFF	TGCAGCGTGGACAGGGTGGCTGAAGCTTTCTTT
TRBV7-9	NA	TRBJ1-1	many	14	CASSLVGGGEEAFF	TGTGCCAGCAGCTTAGTAGGCGGTGGGGAAGAAGCTTTCTTT
TRBV28	NA	TRBJ1-4	few	15	CASSLGSSTNEKLFF	TGTGCCAGCAGCCTCGGAAGTTCAACTAATGAAAAACTGTTTTTT
TRBV19	NA	TRBJ2-7	few	14	CASSIGWGTYEQYF	TGTGCCAGTAGTATCGGGTGGGGAACCTACGAGCAGTACTTC
TRBV12-3/TRBV12-4	TRBD1	TRBJ1-1	NA	14	CASSQGQGITEAFF	TGTGCCAGCAGTCAAGGACAGGGCATTACTGAAGCTTTCTTT
TRBV11-1	NA	TRBJ2-7	NA	13	CASSLSGGLEQYF	TGTGCCAGCAGCTTATCGGGGGGCCTCGAGCAGTACTTC
TRBV6-4	NA	TRBJ2-1	many	14	CASSDSDGAAEQFF	TGTGCCAGCAGTGACTCCGACGGAGCGGCTGAGCAGTTCTTC
TRBV29-1	NA	TRBJ2-5	NA	18	CSVEWVGAGIPLQETQYF	TGCAGCGTTGAGTGGGTAGGGGCAGGCATACCGTTACAAGAGACCCAGTACTTC
TRBV7-6	NA	TRBJ1-5	NA	17	CASSLGGTIHSNQPQHF	TGTGCCAGCAGCTTGGGGGGGACAATTCATAGCAATCAGCCCCAGCATTTT
TRBV20-1	NA	TRBJ1-2	once	13	CSARRSTLDGYTF	TGCAGTGCTAGAAGAAGCACTTTGGATGGCTACACCTTC
TRBV4-3	NA	TRBJ1-5	few	15	CASSQEGTDNQPQHF	TGCGCCAGCAGCCAAGAAGGGACGGACAATCAGCCCCAGCATTTT
TRBV28	TRBD2	TRBJ2-3	many	17	CASSRPGLAGGTDTQYF	TGTGCCAGCAGTCGGCCGGGACTAGCGGGGGGCACAGATACGCAGTATTTT
TRBV6-5	NA	TRBJ2-7	few	13	CASSPLQVYEQYF	TGTGCCAGCAGCCCCTTACAGGTTTACGAGCAGTACTTC
TRBV6-6	NA	TRBJ2-3	few	15	CASTPGMSGTDTQYF	TGTGCCAGCACCCCGGGTATGTCCGGCACAGATACGCAGTATTTT
TRBV6-5	NA	TRBJ1-1	NA	15	CASSWEGGLNTEAFF	TGTGCCAGCAGTTGGGAAGGAGGGTTGAACACTGAAGCTTTCTTT
TRBV7-6	TRBD1	TRBJ2-7	many	16	CASSLAGQGGSYEQYF	TGTGCCAGCAGCTTAGCAGGACAGGGGGGTTCCTACGAGCAGTACTTC
TRBV10-3	TRBD1	TRBJ1-2	many	16	CAISELTGGADYGYTF	TGTGCCATCAGTGAGCTGACAGGGGGCGCGGACTATGGCTACACCTTC
TRBV6-5	NA	TRBJ2-7	NA	15	CASSYSTTGTGEQYF	TGTGCCAGCAGTTACTCAACGACAGGTACTGGAGAGCAGTACTTC
TRBV7-8	NA	TRBJ2-7	NA	13	CASRPGLTYEQYF	TGTGCCAGCAGACCGGGACTGACCTACGAGCAGTACTTC
TRBV12-5	NA	TRBJ1-1	few	14	CASARRQENTEAFF	TGTGCTAGTGCCCGTAGACAGGAGAACACTGAAGCTTTCTTT
TRBV20-1	NA	TRBJ1-2	many	15	CSARDGFRSSYGYTF	TGCAGTGCTAGAGATGGCTTTAGGTCCAGCTATGGCTACACCTTC
TRBV7-6	NA	TRBJ1-4	NA	15	CASSYLEGGTEKLFF	TGTGCCAGCAGCTACCTGGAAGGGGGAACTGAAAAACTGTTTTTT
TRBV2	NA	TRBJ2-2	few	14	CASSVIKGTGELFF	TGTGCCAGCAGTGTAATAAAAGGTACCGGGGAGCTGTTTTTT
TRBV6-2/TRBV6-3	TRBD2	TRBJ2-3	NA	14	CASSAGLAINTQYF	TGTGCCAGCAGTGCGGGACTAGCTATAAATACGCAGTATTTT
TRBV6-2/TRBV6-3	NA	TRBJ1-1	many	12	CASRRANTEAFF	TGTGCCAGCAGGAGGGCTAACACTGAAGCTTTCTTT
TRBV2	TRBD2	TRBJ2-6	NA	17	CASSPGGATSGANVLTF	TGTGCCAGCAGCCCGGGGGGGGCAACCTCTGGGGCCAACGTCCTGACTTTC
TRBV5-1	TRBD1	TRBJ1-1	NA	15	CASSYRTGPSTEAFF	TGCGCCAGCAGCTACCGGACAGGACCGAGCACTGAAGCTTTCTTT
TRBV12-3/TRBV12-4	NA	TRBJ1-6	NA	14	CASSLLGAGSPLHF	TGTGCCAGCAGTTTATTGGGGGCTGGTTCACCCCTCCACTTT
TRBV2	NA	TRBJ2-1	NA	15	CASPPLGTVDNEQFF	TGTGCCAGCCCCCCCTTGGGGACTGTGGACAATGAGCAGTTCTTC
TRBV6-1	TRBD1	TRBJ2-7	NA	15	CASTSRDRGTYEQYF	TGTGCCAGCACAAGCCGGGACAGGGGAACCTACGAGCAGTACTTC